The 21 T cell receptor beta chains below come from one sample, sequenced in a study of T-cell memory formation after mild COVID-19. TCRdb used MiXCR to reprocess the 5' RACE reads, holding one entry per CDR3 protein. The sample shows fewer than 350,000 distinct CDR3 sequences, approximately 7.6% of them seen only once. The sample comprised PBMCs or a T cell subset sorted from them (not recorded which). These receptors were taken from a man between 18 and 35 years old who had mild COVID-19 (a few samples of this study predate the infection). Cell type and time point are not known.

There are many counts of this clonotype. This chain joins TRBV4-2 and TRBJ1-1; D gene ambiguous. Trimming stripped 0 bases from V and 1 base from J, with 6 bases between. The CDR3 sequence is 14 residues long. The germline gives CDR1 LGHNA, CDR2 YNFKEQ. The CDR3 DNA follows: TGTGCCAGCAGCCAAGATCGGACGAACACTGAAGCTTTCTTT. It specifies CASSQDRTNTEAFF.

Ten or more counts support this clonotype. The CDR3 DNA reads TGCAGTGCTAGAGATCATGAAGGGGGCTCTGTGAACACTGAAGCTTTCTTT. This encodes CSARDHEGGSVNTEAFF. The chain carries TRBV20-1 and TRBJ1-1, with 7 bases lining up with TRBD1. The CDR3 sequence is 17 residues long. After removal of 0 bases from V and 0 bases from J, the junction contained 10 bases not matched to a gene. Germline V gives CDR1 DFQATT, CDR2 SNEGSKA (reference sequence).

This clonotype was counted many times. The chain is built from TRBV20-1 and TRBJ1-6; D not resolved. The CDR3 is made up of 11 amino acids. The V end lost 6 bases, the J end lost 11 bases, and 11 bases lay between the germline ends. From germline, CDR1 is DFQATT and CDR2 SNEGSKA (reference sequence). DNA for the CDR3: TGCAGTGCCCCCAAAGGGACACCCCTCCACTTT. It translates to CSAPKGTPLHF.

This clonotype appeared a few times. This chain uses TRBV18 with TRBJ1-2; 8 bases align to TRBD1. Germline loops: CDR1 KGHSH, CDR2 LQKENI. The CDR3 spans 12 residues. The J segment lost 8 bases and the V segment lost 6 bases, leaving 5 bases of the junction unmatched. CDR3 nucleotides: TGTGCCAGCTCCCCGGACAGGGACGGCTACACCTTC. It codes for CASSPDRDGYTF. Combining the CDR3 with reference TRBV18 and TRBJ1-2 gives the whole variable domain NAGVMQNPRHLVRRRGQEARLRCSPMKGHSHVYWYRQLPEEGLKFMVYLQKENIIDESGMPKERFSAEFPKEGPSILRIQQVVRGDSAAYFCASSPDRDGYTFGSGTRLTVV.

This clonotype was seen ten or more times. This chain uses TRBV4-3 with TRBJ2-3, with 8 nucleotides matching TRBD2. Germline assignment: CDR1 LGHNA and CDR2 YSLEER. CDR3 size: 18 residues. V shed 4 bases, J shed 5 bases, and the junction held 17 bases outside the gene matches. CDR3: CASSLQVTPGGAQDTQYF. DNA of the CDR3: TGCGCCAGCAGCCTACAAGTGACCCCGGGGGGGGCGCAAGATACGCAGTATTTT.

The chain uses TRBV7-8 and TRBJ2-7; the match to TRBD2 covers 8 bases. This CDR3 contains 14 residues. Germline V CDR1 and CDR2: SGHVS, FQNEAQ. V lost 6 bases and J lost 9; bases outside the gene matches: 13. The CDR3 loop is CASRPNREGPGQYV. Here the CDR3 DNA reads TGTGCCAGCAGACCCAATCGGGAGGGACCAGGGCAGTACGTC.

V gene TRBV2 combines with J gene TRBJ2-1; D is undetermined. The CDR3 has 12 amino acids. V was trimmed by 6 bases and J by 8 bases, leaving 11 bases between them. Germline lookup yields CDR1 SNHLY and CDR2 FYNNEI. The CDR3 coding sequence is TGTGCCAGCAGCTCGTTTAACTATGAGCAGTTCTTC. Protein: CASSSFNYEQFF.

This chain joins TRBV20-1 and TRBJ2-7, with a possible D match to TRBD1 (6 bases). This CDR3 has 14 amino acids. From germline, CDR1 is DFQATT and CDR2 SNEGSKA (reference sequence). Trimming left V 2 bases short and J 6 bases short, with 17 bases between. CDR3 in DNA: TGCAGTGCTAGAATGGGGGCCACACACGGCGAGCAGTACTTC. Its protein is CSARMGATHGEQYF.

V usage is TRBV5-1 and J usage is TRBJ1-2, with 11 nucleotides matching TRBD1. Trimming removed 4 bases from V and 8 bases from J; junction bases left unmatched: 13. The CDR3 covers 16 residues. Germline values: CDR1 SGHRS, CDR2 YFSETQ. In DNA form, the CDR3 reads TGCGCCAGCAGCATCGACCGTCCCGGGACAGGGGGAGGCTACACCTTC. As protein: CASSIDRPGTGGGYTF.

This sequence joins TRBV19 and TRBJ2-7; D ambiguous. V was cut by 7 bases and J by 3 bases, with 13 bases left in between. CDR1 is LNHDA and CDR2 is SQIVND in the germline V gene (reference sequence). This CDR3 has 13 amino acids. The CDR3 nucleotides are TGTGCCAGTACACCCGGGTCAGGCTACGAGCAGTACTTC. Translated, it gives CASTPGSGYEQYF.

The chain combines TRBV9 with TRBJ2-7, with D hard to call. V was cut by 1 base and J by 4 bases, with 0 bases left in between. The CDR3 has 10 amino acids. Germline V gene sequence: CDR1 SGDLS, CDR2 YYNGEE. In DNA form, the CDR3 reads TGTGCCAGCAGCGTATACGAGCAGTACGTC. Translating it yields CASSVYEQYV.

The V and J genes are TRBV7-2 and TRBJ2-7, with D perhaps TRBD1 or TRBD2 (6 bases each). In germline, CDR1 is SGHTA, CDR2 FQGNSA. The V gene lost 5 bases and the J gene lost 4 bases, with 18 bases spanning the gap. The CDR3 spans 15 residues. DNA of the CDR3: TGTGCCAGCAGCCCAGGAGGGGGAGGACGTTACGAGCAGTACGTC. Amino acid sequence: CASSPGGGGRYEQYV.

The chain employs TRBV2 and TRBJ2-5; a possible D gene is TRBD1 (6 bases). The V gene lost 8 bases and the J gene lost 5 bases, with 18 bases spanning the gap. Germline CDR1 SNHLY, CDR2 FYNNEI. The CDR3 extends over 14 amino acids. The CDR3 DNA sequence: TGTGCCAGCGTTCAGGGGATAGGAGTGGAGACCCAGTACTTC. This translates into CASVQGIGVETQYF. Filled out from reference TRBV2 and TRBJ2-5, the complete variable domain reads EPEVTQTPSHQVTQMGQEVILRCVPISNHLYFYWYRQILGQKVEFLVSFYNNEISEKSEIFDDQFSVERPDGSNFTLKIRSTKLEDSAMYFCASVQGIGVETQYFGPGTRLLVL.

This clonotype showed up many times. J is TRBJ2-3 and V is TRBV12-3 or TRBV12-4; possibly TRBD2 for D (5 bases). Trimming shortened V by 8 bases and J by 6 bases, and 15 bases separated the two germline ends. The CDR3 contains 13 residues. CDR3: CASGLRESDTQYF. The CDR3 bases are TGTGCCAGCGGGTTAAGGGAGTCCGATACGCAGTATTTT.

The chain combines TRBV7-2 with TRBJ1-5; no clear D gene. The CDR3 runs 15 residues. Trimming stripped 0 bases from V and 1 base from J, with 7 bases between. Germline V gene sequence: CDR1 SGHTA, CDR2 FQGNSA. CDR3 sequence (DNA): TGTGCCAGCAGCTTAGCGGGCTTGAGCAATCAGCCCCAGCATTTT. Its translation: CASSLAGLSNQPQHF.

The CDR3 nucleotides read TGCGCCAGCAGCCCTGACAGAACTACCACCTATGGCTACACCTTC. Its protein is CASSPDRTTTYGYTF. This chain connects TRBV4-3 to TRBJ1-2, with D perhaps matching TRBD1 (5 bases). Germline CDR1 and CDR2: LGHNA and YSLEER. Trimming shortened V by 4 bases and J by 4 bases, and 16 bases separated the two germline ends. CDR3 length equals 15 residues.

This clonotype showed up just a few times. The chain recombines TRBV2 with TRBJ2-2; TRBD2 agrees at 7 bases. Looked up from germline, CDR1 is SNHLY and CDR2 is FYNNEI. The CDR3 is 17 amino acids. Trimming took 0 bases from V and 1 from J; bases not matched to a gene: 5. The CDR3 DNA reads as TGTGCCAGCAGTGAAGCTGGAGCGGGATGGAACACCGGGGAGCTGTTTTTT. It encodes CASSEAGAGWNTGELFF.

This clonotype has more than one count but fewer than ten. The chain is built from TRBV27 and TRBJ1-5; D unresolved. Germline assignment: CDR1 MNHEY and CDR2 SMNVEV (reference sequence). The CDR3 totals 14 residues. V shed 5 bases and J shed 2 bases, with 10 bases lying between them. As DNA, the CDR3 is TGTGCCAGCAGTCTACAGCTTGGCAATCAGCCCCAGCATTTT. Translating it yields CASSLQLGNQPQHF.

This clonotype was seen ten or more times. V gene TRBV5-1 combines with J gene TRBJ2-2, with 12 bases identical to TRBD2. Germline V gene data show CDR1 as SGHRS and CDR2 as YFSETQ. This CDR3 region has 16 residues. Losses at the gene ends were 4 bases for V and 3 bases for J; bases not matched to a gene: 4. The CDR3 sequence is CASSPRLAGDTGELFF. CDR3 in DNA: TGCGCCAGCAGCCCCAGACTAGCGGGGGACACCGGGGAGCTGTTTTTT. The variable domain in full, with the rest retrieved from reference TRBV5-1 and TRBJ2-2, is KAGVTQTPRYLIKTRGQQVTLSCSPISGHRSVSWYQQTPGQGLQFLFEYFSETQRNKGNFPGRFSGRQFSNSRSEMNVSTLELGDSALYLCASSPRLAGDTGELFFGEGSRLTVL.

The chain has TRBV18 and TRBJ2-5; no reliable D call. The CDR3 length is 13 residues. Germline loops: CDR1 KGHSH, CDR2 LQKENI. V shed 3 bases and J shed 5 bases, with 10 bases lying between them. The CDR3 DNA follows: TGTGCCAGCTCACCCTCAGAAGAGGAGACCCAGTACTTC. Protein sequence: CASSPSEEETQYF.

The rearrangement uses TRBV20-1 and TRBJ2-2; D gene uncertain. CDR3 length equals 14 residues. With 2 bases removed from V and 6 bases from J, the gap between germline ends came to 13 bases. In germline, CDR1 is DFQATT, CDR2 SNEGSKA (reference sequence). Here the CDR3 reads CSARYHSESGELFF. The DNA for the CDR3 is TGCAGTGCTAGATACCACAGTGAGTCCGGGGAGCTGTTTTTT.